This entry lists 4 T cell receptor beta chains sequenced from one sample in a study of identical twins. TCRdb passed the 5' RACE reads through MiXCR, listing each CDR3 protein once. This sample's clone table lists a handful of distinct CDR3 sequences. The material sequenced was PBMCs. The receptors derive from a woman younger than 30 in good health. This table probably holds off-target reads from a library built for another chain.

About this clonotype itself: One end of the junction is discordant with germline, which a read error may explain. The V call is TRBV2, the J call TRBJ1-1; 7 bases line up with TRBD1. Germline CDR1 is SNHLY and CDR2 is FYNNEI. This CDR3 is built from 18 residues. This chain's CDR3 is CAMDLDRNYGGSQGNLIF. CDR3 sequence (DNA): TGTGCCATGGACCTGGACAGGAATTATGGAGGAAGCCAAGGAAATCTCATCTTT.

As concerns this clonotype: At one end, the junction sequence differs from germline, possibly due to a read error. The CDR3 reads CSIHPNYGGSQGNLIF. CDR3 in DNA: TGTTCAATCCATCCGAATTATGGAGGAAGCCAAGGAAATCTCATCTTT. The rearrangement uses TRBV2 and TRBJ1-1, with D hard to call. Germline CDR1 SNHLY, CDR2 FYNNEI. CDR3 size: 16 residues. The whole variable domain, remainder taken from reference TRBV2 and TRBJ1-1, is EPEVTQTPSHQVTQMGQEVILRCVPISNHLYFYWYRQILGQKVEFLVSFYNNEISEKSEIFDDQFSVERPDGSNFTLKIRSTKLEDSAMYFCSIHPNYGGSQGNLIFGQGTRLTVV.

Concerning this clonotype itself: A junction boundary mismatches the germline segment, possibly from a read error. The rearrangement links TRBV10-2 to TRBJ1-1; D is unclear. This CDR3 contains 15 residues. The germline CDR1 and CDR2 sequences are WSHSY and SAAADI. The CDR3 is CASLNYGGSQGNLIF. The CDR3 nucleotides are TGCGCCAGCCTTAATTATGGAGGAAGCCAAGGAAATCTCATCTTT.

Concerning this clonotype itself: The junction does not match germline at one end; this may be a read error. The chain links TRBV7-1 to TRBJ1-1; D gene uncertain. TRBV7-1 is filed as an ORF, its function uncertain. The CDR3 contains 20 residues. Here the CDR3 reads CASSSALFSNYGGSQGNLIF. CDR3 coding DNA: TGTGCCAGCAGTTCTGCTCTCTTTAGCAATTATGGAGGAAGCCAAGGAAATCTCATCTTT.